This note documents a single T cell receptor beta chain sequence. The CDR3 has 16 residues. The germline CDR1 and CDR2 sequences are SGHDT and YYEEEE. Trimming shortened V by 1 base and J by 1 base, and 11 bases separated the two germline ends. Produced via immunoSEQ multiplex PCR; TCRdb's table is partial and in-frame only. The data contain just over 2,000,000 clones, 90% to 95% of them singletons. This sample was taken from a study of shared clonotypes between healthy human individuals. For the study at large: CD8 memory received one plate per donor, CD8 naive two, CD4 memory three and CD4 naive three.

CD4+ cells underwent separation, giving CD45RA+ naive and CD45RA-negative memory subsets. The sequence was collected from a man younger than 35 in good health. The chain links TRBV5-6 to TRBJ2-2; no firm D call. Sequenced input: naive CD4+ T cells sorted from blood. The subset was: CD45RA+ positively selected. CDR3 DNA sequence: TGTGCCAGCAGCTTGTCTGGGGTTCGGAACACCGGGGAGCTGTTTTTT. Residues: CASSLSGVRNTGELFF. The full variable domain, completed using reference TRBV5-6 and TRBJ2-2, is DAGVTQSPTHLIKTRGQQVTLRCSPKSGHDTVSWYQQALGQGPQFIFQYYEEEERQRGNFPDRFSGHQFPNYSSELNVNALLLGDSALYLCASSLSGVRNTGELFFGEGSRLTVL.